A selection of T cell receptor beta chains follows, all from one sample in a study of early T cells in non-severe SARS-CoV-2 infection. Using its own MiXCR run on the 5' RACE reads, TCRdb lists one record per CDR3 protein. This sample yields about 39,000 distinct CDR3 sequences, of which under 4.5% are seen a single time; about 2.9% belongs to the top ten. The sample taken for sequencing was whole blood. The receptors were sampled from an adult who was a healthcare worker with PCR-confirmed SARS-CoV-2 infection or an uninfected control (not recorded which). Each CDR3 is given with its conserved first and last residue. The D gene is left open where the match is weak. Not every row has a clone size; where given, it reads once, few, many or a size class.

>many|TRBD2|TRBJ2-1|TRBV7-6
CASSRTSGGAYNEQFF
TGTGCCAGCAGCCGCACTAGCGGGGGGGCATACAATGAGCAGTTCTTC
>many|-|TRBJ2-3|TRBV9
CASSVIEDTQYF
TGTGCCAGCAGCGTAATAGAGGATACGCAGTATTTT
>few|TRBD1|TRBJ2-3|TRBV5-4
CASSFWDRNTDTQYF
TGTGCCAGCAGCTTCTGGGACAGAAACACAGATACGCAGTATTTT
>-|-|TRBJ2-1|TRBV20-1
CSGEGAYYNEQFF
TGCAGTGGAGAAGGAGCGTACTACAATGAGCAGTTCTTC
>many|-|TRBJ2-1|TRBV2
CASSEYRNYGYEQFF
TGTGCCAGCAGTGAATATAGAAACTACGGCTATGAGCAGTTCTTC
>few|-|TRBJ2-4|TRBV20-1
CSASDSLAKNIQYF
TGCAGTGCTTCCGACTCGCTAGCCAAAAACATTCAGTACTTC
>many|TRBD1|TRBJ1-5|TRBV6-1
CASSEGWTGVPGGNQPQHF
TGTGCCAGCAGTGAAGGGTGGACAGGGGTACCAGGAGGCAATCAGCCCCAGCATTTT
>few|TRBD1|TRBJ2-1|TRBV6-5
CASSPGTGTNEQFF
TGTGCCAGCAGTCCCGGGACAGGGACCAATGAGCAGTTCTTC
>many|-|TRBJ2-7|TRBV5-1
CASSFTTEAHYEQYF
TGCGCCAGCAGCTTCACAACGGAGGCCCACTACGAGCAGTACTTC
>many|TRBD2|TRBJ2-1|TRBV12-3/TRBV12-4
CASSLERLRGRNNEQFF
TGTGCCAGCAGTTTAGAAAGGCTGCGCGGGAGGAACAATGAGCAGTTCTTC
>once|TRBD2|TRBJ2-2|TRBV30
CAWTSGTSGELFF
TGTGCCTGGACTAGCGGTACCTCCGGGGAGCTGTTTTTT